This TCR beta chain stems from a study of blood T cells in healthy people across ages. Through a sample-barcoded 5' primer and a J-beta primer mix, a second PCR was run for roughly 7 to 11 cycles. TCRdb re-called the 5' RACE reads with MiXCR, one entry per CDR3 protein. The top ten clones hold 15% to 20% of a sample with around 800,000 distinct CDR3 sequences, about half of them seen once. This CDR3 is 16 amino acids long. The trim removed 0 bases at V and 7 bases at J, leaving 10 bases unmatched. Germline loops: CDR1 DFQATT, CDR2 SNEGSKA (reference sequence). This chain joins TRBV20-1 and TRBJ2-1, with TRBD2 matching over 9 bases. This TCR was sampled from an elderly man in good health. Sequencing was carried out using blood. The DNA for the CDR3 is TGCAGTGCTAGAGACCACTTAGCGGGAGTTGGAAATGAGCAGTTCTTC. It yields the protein CSARDHLAGVGNEQFF.